The rows below give T cell receptor beta chains drawn from one sample of a study of T cells in Graves' hyperthyroidism and ophthalmopathy. MiXCR was run by TCRdb on the multiplex PCR reads, yielding one entry per CDR3 protein. The top ten hold about 30% of the sample, which has under 350,000 distinct CDR3 sequences, 25% to 30% seen once. Sequencing input: blood. These receptors were obtained from a man aged 35-49 years with Graves' hyperthyroidism that later progressed to Graves' ophthalmopathy. Each CDR3 is given with its conserved first and last residue. D genes are given only for firm matches. The size entry is marked missing in some rows and otherwise reads once, few, many or a size class.

V gene: TRBV30
J gene: TRBJ1-2
clone size: -
D gene: -
CDR3 DNA: TGTGCCTGGACCTTAGGAGGGGACTATGGCTACACCTTC
CDR3 protein: CAWTLGGDYGYTF

V gene: TRBV12-3/TRBV12-4
J gene: TRBJ2-2
clone size: many
D gene: TRBD2
CDR3 DNA: TGTGCCAGCAGCCATAGCGGGGCGAACACCGGGGAGCTGTTTTTT
CDR3 protein: CASSHSGANTGELFF

V gene: TRBV11-1
J gene: TRBJ1-2
clone size: -
D gene: -
CDR3 DNA: TGTGCCAGCAGCTTATCGGCTGTTGCTGTGAGAGACTATGGCTACACCTTC
CDR3 protein: CASSLSAVAVRDYGYTF

V gene: TRBV29-1
J gene: TRBJ1-1
clone size: many
D gene: -
CDR3 DNA: TGCAGCGTTGAAGGAGGCAGAGCGTACACTGAAGCTTTCTTT
CDR3 protein: CSVEGGRAYTEAFF

V gene: TRBV7-3
J gene: TRBJ2-5
clone size: many
D gene: TRBD1
CDR3 DNA: TGTGCCAGCAGCTTAGGGAGGGACAGGGGATCAGAGACCCAGTACTTC
CDR3 protein: CASSLGRDRGSETQYF

V gene: TRBV4-1
J gene: TRBJ2-5
clone size: many
D gene: TRBD2
CDR3 DNA: TGCGCCAGCAGCCAAGATAGGACTAGCGGAAGAGAAGAGACCCAGTACTTC
CDR3 protein: CASSQDRTSGREETQYF

V gene: TRBV30
J gene: TRBJ1-1
clone size: many
D gene: -
CDR3 DNA: TGTGCCTGTAGAGGCAGGCGGGGCACTGAAGCTTTCTTT
CDR3 protein: CACRGRRGTEAFF

V gene: TRBV10-3
J gene: TRBJ1-1
clone size: many
D gene: -
CDR3 DNA: TGTGCCATCAGTGAGAGGGGGAGATCTGAAGCTTTCTTT
CDR3 protein: CAISERGRSEAFF

V gene: TRBV11-2
J gene: TRBJ2-7
clone size: -
D gene: TRBD1
CDR3 DNA: TGTGCCAGCAGCTTAGTTAGGCAGGGGGTAGGATACGAGCAGTACTTC
CDR3 protein: CASSLVRQGVGYEQYF

V gene: TRBV12-3/TRBV12-4
J gene: TRBJ1-2
clone size: many
D gene: -
CDR3 DNA: TGTGCCAGCAGTCCAGGGGATCTACGATATGGCTACACCTTC
CDR3 protein: CASSPGDLRYGYTF

V gene: TRBV7-8
J gene: TRBJ2-5
clone size: many
D gene: TRBD1
CDR3 DNA: TGTGCCAGCAGCTTCGGGACAGGGAGACCCCAAGAGACCCAGTACTTC
CDR3 protein: CASSFGTGRPQETQYF

V gene: TRBV3-1
J gene: TRBJ2-4
clone size: many
D gene: TRBD1
CDR3 DNA: TGTGCCAGCAGCCAATCCGGGACAGGAAACTCACTAGCCAAAAACATTCAGTACTTC
CDR3 protein: CASSQSGTGNSLAKNIQYF